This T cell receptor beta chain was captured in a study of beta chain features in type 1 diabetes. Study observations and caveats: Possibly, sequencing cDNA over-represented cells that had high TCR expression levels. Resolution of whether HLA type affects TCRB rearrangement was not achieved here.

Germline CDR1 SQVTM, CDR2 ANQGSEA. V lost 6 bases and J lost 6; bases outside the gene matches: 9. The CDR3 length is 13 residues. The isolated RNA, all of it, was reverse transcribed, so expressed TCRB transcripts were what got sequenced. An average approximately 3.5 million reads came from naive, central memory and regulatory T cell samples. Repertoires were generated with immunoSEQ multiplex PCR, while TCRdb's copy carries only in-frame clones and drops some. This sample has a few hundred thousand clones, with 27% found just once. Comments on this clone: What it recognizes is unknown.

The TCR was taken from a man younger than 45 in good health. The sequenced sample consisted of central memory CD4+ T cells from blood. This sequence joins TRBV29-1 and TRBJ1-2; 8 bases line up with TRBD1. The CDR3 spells CSVARQGKDGYTF. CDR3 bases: TGCAGCGTCGCAAGACAGGGGAAGGATGGCTACACCTTC.